A single sample is the source of the 6 T cell receptor beta chains below, sequenced in a study of T cell responses to AZD1222 COVID-19 vaccine. Assay: immunoSEQ multiplex PCR; the TCRdb copy retains only in-frame clones and omits some. This table holds under 90,000 clones, roughly 88% found once. Sequenced material: peripheral blood, taken 28 days after the second AZD1222 dose. These receptors came from an adult who received the AZD1222 COVID-19 vaccine.

The chain combines TRBV5-8 with TRBJ1-6; no reliable D call. The CDR3 spans 13 residues. Germline assignment: CDR1 SGHTS and CDR2 YDEGEE. Trimming cost V 2 bases and J 5 bases, with 5 bases left between them. CDR3 in amino acids: CASSLRNNSPLHF. The CDR3 region has the DNA TGTGCCAGCAGCTTACGGAATAATTCACCCCTCCACTTT.

The V and J genes are TRBV28 and TRBJ1-6; D is ambiguous. CDR3 length: 12 amino acids. The germline V gene has CDR1 MDHEN and CDR2 SYDVKM. V was pared by 3 bases and J by 8 bases, with 5 bases between. The CDR3 region is CASSLRYSPLHF. The CDR3 DNA reads TGTGCCAGCAGTTTGCGCTATTCACCCCTCCACTTT.

The chain recombines TRBV10-3 with TRBJ1-5; tentatively, D is TRBD1 (5 bases). V gave up 8 bases and J gave up 1 base, with 12 bases separating them. The CDR3 is 14 amino acids. CDR1 is ENHRY, CDR2 SYGVKD, per germline. The CDR3 DNA sequence: TGTGCCATCCGATCAGGGACGAGCAATCAGCCCCAGCATTTT. Amino acid sequence: CAIRSGTSNQPQHF.

V usage is TRBV5-1 and J usage is TRBJ2-7, with 7 bases identical to TRBD1. The CDR3 runs 15 residues. The V segment lost 2 bases and the J segment 4 bases; nucleotides outside the gene matches: 9. Germline V gene sequence: CDR1 SGHRS, CDR2 YFSETQ. CDR3 nucleotide sequence: TGCGCCAGCAGCTTCCAACAGGGGCGACTATACGAGCAGTACTTC. Translating gives CASSFQQGRLYEQYF.

The chain carries TRBV6-5 and TRBJ1-1, with 11 bases lining up with TRBD1. Germline assignment: CDR1 MNHEY and CDR2 SVGAGI. The V gene end was trimmed by 1 base and the J gene end by 11 bases; junction bases not matched to a gene: 12. The CDR3 consists of 16 residues. The DNA of the CDR3 is TGTGCCAGCAGTTACTGGTCGGGACAGGGGGAGGAAAGGGCTTTCTTT. Protein sequence: CASSYWSGQGEERAFF.

This clone was seen a few times. This chain uses TRBV28 with TRBJ2-5; 8 bases agree with TRBD2. V lost 5 bases to trimming and J lost 3 bases; unmatched junction nucleotides: 8. The CDR3 consists of 15 residues. Germline CDR1 and CDR2: MDHEN and SYDVKM. CDR3 loop: CASSPPGLGEETQYF. CDR3 sequence (DNA): TGTGCCAGCAGTCCCCCGGGACTAGGTGAAGAGACCCAGTACTTC.